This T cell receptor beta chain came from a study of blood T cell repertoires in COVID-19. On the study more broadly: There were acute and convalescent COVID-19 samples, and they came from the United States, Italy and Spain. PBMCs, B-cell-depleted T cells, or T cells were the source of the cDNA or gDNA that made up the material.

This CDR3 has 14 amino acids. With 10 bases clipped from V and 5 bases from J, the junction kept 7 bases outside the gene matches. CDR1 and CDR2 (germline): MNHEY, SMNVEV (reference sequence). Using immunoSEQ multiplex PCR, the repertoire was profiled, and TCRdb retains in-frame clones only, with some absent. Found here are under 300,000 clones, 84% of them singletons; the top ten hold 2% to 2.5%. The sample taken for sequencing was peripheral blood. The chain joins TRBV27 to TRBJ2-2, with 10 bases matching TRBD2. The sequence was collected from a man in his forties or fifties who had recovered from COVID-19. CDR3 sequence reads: CATAEAGGTGELFF. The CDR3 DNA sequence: TGTGCCACCGCCGAAGCGGGAGGGACCGGGGAGCTGTTTTTT.